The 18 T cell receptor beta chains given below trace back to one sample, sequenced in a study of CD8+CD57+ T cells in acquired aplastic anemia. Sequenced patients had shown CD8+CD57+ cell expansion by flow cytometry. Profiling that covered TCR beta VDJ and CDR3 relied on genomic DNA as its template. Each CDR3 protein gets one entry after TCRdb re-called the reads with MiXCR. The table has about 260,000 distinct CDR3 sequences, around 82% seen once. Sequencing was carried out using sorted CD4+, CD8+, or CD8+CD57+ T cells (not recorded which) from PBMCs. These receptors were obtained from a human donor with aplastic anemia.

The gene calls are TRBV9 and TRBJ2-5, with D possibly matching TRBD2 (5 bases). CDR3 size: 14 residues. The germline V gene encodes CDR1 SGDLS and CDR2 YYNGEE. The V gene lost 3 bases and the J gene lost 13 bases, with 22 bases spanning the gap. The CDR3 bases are TGTGCCAGCAGCGGAGGGTCAGGCAAAGAGAATTTGTACTTC. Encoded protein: CASSGGSGKENLYF.

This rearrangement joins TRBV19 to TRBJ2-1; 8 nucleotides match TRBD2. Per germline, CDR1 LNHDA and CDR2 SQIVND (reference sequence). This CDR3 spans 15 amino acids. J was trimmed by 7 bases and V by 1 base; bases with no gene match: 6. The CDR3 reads CASSIVGRALNEQFF. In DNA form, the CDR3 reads TGTGCCAGTAGTATAGTCGGGAGGGCCCTAAATGAGCAGTTCTTC.

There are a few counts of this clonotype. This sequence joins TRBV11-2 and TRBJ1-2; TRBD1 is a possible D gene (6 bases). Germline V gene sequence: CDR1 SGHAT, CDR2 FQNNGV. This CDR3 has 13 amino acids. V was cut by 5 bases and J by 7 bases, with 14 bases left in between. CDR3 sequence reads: CASSQGRGGGYTF. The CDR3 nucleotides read TGTGCCAGCAGCCAGGGCCGAGGGGGTGGCTACACCTTC.

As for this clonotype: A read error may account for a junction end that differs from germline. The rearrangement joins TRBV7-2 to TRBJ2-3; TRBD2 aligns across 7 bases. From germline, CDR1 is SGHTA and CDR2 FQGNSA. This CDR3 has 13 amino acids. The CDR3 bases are TGTGCCAGCAGTTTAGCGGGCGGTCATACTAAGCATTTT. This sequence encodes CASSLAGGHTKHF.

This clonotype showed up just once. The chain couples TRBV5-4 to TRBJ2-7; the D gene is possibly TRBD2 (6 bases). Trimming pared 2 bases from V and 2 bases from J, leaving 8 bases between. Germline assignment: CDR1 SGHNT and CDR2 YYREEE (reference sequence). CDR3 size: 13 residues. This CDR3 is CASSFTSPYEQYV. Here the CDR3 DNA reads TGTGCCAGCAGCTTTACTAGCCCCTACGAGCAGTACGTC.

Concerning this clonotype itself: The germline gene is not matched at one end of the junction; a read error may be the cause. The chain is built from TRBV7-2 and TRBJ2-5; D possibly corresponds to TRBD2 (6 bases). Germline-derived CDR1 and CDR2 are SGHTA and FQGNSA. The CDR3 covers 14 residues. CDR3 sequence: CATSRAGDPETQYF. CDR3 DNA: TGTGCCACCAGCAGAGCGGGCGATCCAGAGACCCAGTACTTC.

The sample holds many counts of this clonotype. The CDR3 DNA reads as TGTGCCAGCAGTCAAGCCCCCGGGACAGGGCGTTGGGATACGCAGTATTTT. It is translated as CASSQAPGTGRWDTQYF. The rearrangement links TRBV12-3 or TRBV12-4 to TRBJ2-3, with 9 bases fitting TRBD1. The length of the CDR3 is 17 residues. Trimming at V came to 5 bases and at J to 6 bases, leaving 15 bases not matched to a gene.

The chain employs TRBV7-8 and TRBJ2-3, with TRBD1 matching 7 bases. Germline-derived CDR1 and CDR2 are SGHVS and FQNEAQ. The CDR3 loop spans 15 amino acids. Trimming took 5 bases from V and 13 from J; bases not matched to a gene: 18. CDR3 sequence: CASSIRGTDTDKEYF. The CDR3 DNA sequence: TGTGCCAGCAGCATACGTGGGACAGACACAGATAAGGAGTATTTT.

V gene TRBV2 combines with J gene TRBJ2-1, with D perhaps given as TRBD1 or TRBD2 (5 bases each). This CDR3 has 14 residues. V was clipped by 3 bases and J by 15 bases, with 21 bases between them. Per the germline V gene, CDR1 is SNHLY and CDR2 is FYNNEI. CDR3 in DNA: TGTGCCAGCAGTGATGGGGGAATGCATGATCAGCTGTTCTTC. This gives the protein CASSDGGMHDQLFF.

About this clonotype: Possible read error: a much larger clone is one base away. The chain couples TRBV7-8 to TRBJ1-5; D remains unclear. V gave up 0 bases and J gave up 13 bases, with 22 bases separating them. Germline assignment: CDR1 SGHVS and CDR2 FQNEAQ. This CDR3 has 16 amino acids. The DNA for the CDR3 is TGTGCCAGCAGCTTAGCGGGAGGTCACGATACGCAGCATCAGCATTTT. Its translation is CASSLAGGHDTQHQHF.

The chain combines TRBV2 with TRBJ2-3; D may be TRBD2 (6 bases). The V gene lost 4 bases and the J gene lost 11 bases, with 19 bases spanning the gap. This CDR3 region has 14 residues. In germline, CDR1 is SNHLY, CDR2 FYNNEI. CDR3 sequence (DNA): TGTGCCAGCAGTGGGGGACTCCGCACACGGATGCAGTATTTT. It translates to CASSGGLRTRMQYF.

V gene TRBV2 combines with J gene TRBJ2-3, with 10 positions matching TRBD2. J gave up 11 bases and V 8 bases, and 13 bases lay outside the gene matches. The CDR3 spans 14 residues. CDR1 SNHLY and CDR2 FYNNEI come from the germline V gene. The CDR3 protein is CASGVAGGDTQQYF. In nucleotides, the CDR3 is TGTGCCAGCGGGGTAGCGGGAGGTGATACGCAGCAGTATTTT.

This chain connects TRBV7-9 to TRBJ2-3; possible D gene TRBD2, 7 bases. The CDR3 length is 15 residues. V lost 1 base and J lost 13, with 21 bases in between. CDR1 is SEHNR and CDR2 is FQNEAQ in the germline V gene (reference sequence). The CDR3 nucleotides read TGTGCCAGCAGCTTAGTCCGAGGGGGGGTGTTTTTTGAGTATTTT. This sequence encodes CASSLVRGGVFFEYF.

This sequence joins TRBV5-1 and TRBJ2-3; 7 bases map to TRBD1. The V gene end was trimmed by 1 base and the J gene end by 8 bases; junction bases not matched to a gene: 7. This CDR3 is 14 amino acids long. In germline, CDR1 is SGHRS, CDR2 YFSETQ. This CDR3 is CASSLITGDTTQYF. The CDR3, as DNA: TGCGCCAGCAGCTTGATAACAGGGGACACTACGCAGTATTTT. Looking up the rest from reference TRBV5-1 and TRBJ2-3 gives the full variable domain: KAGVTQTPRYLIKTRGQQVTLSCSPISGHRSVSWYQQTPGQGLQFLFEYFSETQRNKGNFPGRFSGRQFSNSRSEMNVSTLELGDSALYLCASSLITGDTTQYFGPGTRLTVL.

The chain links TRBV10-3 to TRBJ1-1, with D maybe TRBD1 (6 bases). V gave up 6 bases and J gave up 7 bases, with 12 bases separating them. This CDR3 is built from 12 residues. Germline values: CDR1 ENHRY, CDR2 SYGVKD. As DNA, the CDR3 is TGTGCCATCAGCCAGGGGAGCAATGAAGCTTTCTTT. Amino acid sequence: CAISQGSNEAFF.

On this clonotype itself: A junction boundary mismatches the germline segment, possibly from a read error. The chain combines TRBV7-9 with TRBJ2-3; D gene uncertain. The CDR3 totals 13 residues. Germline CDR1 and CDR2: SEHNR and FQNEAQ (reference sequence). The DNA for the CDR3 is TGTGCCAGCGGCTTTCAAGGCACAGATACGCGGTATTTT. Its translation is CASGFQGTDTRYF. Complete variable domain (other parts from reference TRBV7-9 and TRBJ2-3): DTGVSQNPRHKITKRGQNVTFRCDPISEHNRLYWYRQTLGQGPEFLTYFQNEAQLEKSRLLSDRFSAERPKGSFSTLEIQRTEQGDSAMYLCASGFQGTDTRYFGPGTRLTVL.

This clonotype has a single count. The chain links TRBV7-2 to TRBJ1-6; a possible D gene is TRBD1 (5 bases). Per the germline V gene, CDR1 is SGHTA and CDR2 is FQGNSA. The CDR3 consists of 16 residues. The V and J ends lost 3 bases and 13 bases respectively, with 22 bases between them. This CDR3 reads CASSLGPGGYNLPLHF. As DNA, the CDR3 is TGTGCCAGCAGCTTGGGGCCGGGCGGGTATAATCTTCCCCTCCACTTT.

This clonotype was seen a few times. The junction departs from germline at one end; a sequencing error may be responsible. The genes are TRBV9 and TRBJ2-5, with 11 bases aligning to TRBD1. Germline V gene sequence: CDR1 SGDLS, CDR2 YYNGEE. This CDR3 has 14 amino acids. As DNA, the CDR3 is TGTGCCAGCAGCGTATATGGGACAGGGGGATCCGAGCACTTC. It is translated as CASSVYGTGGSEHF.